This TCR beta chain was recorded in a study of T cell responses to AZD1222 COVID-19 vaccine. V was clipped by 4 bases and J by 2 bases; unmatched bases: 8. This CDR3 has 17 amino acids. The germline V gene encodes CDR1 LNHDA and CDR2 SQIVND (reference sequence). TCRdb's table, derived via immunoSEQ multiplex PCR, lists solely in-frame clones and lacks some. The table lists over 150,000 clones, roughly 90% of them singletons. The sequence derives from an adult in good health. The chain employs TRBV19 and TRBJ2-6; 7 positions agree with TRBD2. This material consisted of peripheral blood, taken on day 0 of AZD1222 vaccination. The CDR3, as DNA: TGTGCCAGTAGTACCCCGGGTGCGGGAGCTGGGGCCAACGTCCTGACTTTC. Translated: CASSTPGAGAGANVLTF.